The 2 T cell receptor beta chains below all came from one sample that was sequenced in a study of T cell repertoires in cytomegalovirus infection. No antigen has been assigned to these receptors. MiXCR, run by TCRdb on the reads, gives a single entry per CDR3 protein. In the table there are 360,000 or so distinct CDR3 sequences, just under 35% of which are singletons. The sample consisted of cultured PBMCs, taken from culture after CMV antigen stimulation. These receptor sequences come from a human donor in good health (CMV status not recorded). Some clones in this sample may be carry-over from other donors' samples.

By share of the sample, this clonotype is medium-sized. The rearrangement uses TRBV7-8 and TRBJ1-2; D ambiguous. CDR1 is SGHVS and CDR2 is FQNEAQ in the germline V gene. CDR3 length: 13 residues. The V end lost 2 bases, the J end lost 0 bases, and 4 bases lay between the germline ends. CDR3 sequence: CASSLLSNYGYTF. CDR3 DNA: TGTGCCAGCAGCTTACTCTCTAACTATGGCTACACCTTC.

The V gene is TRBV29-1, the J gene TRBJ2-7; TRBD1 aligns across 7 bases. With V trimmed by 0 bases and J by 5 bases, 4 bases remained unmatched. The CDR3 runs 13 residues. Per the germline V gene, CDR1 is SQVTM and CDR2 is ANQGSEA. CDR3 loop: CSVEEGRGNEQYF. The CDR3 region has the DNA TGCAGCGTTGAAGAGGGCAGGGGGAACGAGCAGTACTTC.